The 31 T cell receptor beta chains below all came from one sample that was sequenced in a study of control samples from healthy donors and cancer patients. Produced via immunoSEQ multiplex PCR; TCRdb's table is partial and in-frame only. The sample holds about 94,000 clones, around nine tenths seen once. Sequenced material: blood. These receptors were taken from a woman aged 18-30 years in good health.

The rearrangement links TRBV5-1 to TRBJ2-7; 9 nucleotides match TRBD2. V was pared by 2 bases and J by 3 bases, with 21 bases of the junction left unmatched. Germline V gene lookup returns CDR1 SGHRS and CDR2 YFSETQ. This CDR3 is 20 amino acids long. CDR3 nucleotides: TGCGCCAGCAGCTTTCGCCCCCCCCCGGAAAAGCGGGGGGAAGACTACGAGCAGTACTTC. This codes for CASSFRPPPEKRGEDYEQYF. Looking up the rest from reference TRBV5-1 and TRBJ2-7 gives the full variable domain: KAGVTQTPRYLIKTRGQQVTLSCSPISGHRSVSWYQQTPGQGLQFLFEYFSETQRNKGNFPGRFSGRQFSNSRSEMNVSTLELGDSALYLCASSFRPPPEKRGEDYEQYFGPGTRLTVT.

The rearrangement links TRBV28 to TRBJ2-1; 9 bases line up with TRBD2. This CDR3 region has 16 residues. J gave up 4 bases and V 3 bases, and 7 bases lay outside the gene matches. In germline, CDR1 is MDHEN, CDR2 SYDVKM. CDR3 protein: CASSLVSGGWYNEQFF. Here the CDR3 DNA reads TGTGCCAGCAGTTTGGTTAGCGGGGGTTGGTACAATGAGCAGTTCTTC.

The chain links TRBV9 to TRBJ2-5, with TRBD2 identical over 7 bases. The CDR3 has 16 residues. Trimming removed 3 bases from V and 1 base from J; junction bases left unmatched: 9. CDR1 and CDR2 (germline): SGDLS, YYNGEE. CDR3 sequence (DNA): TGTGCCAGCAGCGCCAATCTAGCGGCAACCCAAGAGACCCAGTACTTC. It translates to CASSANLAATQETQYF.

A note on this clone: Distinct nucleotide sequences in the sample also encode this CDR3. The chain combines TRBV7-6 with TRBJ1-2, with 8 positions matching TRBD1. V was pared by 5 bases and J by 3 bases, with 11 bases of the junction left unmatched. The germline gives CDR1 SGHVS, CDR2 FNYEAQ. The CDR3 runs to 16 residues. This CDR3 reads CASSAQPPGQDYGYTF. The CDR3, as DNA: TGTGCCAGCAGCGCTCAGCCGCCGGGACAGGACTATGGCTACACCTTC.

The CDR3 nucleotides are TGTGCCAGCAGCCCTGATCGGGACAGGGGGGAAGAGACCCAGTACTTC. Its protein product is CASSPDRDRGEETQYF. This chain uses TRBV7-7 with TRBJ2-5; 11 nucleotides agree with TRBD1. V trimming: 5 bases; J trimming: 3 bases; junction bases outside the gene matches: 8. Per the germline V gene, CDR1 is SSHAT and CDR2 is FNYEAQ (reference sequence). The CDR3 consists of 16 residues.

This clone was counted only a few times. The chain links TRBV5-1 to TRBJ1-1, with D hard to call. The V gene lost 0 bases and the J gene lost 2 bases, with 8 bases spanning the gap. The CDR3 covers 14 residues. Germline V CDR1 and CDR2: SGHRS, YFSETQ. CDR3 residues: CASSLDKPNTEAFF. Written as DNA, the CDR3 is TGCGCCAGCAGCTTGGACAAGCCAAACACTGAAGCTTTCTTT.

This chain joins TRBV7-9 and TRBJ2-5, with no clear D. CDR3 length: 13 residues. In germline, CDR1 is SEHNR, CDR2 FQNEAQ (reference sequence). The germline V and J ends were trimmed by 5 bases and 5 bases, with 12 bases remaining between them. In nucleotides, the CDR3 is TGTGCCAGCAGCCTACCCGAACGGGAGACCCAGTACTTC. Translated, it gives CASSLPERETQYF.

The chain is built from TRBV21-1 and TRBJ1-1. TRBV21-1 is termed a pseudogene. The CDR3 has 16 residues. The CDR3 DNA is TGTGCCAGCAGCAAAATGATCAGGGCGGGGTGTCTACGAGCTTTCTTT. This codes for CASSKMIRAGCLRAFF.

The V gene is TRBV18, the J gene TRBJ2-7; D is unresolved. The germline V gene has CDR1 KGHSH and CDR2 LQKENI. The CDR3 is made up of 14 amino acids. Trimming stripped 1 base from V and 1 base from J, with 8 bases between. The CDR3 DNA reads as TGTGCCAGCTCACCACGTTTTCAGTCCTACGAGCAGTACTTC. Residues: CASSPRFQSYEQYF.

The chain uses TRBV27 and TRBJ1-2; the D is unclear. Trimming pared 2 bases from V and 1 base from J, leaving 14 bases between. This CDR3 has 16 amino acids. Per germline, CDR1 MNHEY and CDR2 SMNVEV (reference sequence). The CDR3 sequence: CASSLTPPPYNYGYTF. The CDR3 DNA reads TGTGCCAGCAGTTTAACCCCCCCTCCCTATAACTATGGCTACACCTTC.

This chain uses TRBV7-9 with TRBJ1-2, with a weak D call TRBD1 (5 bases). The V and J ends lost 4 bases and 0 bases respectively, with 12 bases between them. Germline CDR1 reads SEHNR; CDR2 reads FQNEAQ (reference sequence). This CDR3 comprises 15 residues. The CDR3 bases are TGTGCCAGCAGCTCCCTAGAGACAGCTAACTATGGCTACACCTTC. Translated: CASSSLETANYGYTF.

This chain links TRBV6-4 with TRBJ2-3; maybe TRBD2 (7 bases). The CDR3 sequence is 18 residues long. CDR1 is MRHNA, CDR2 SNTAGT, per germline. Trimming shortened V by 0 bases and J by 2 bases, and 18 bases separated the two germline ends. CDR3 DNA sequence: TGTGCCAGCAGTGACTCGAGTGCGCGGGGGCCCATCACAGATACGCAGTATTTT. It encodes CASSDSSARGPITDTQYF.

This clone was recorded only once. V is TRBV18 and J is TRBJ1-1; D call uncertain. V was cut by 2 bases and J by 7 bases, with 20 bases left in between. The CDR3 has 16 amino acids. CDR1 KGHSH and CDR2 LQKENI come from the germline V gene. Here the CDR3 reads CASSPANGAEGGEAFF. The CDR3 bases are TGTGCCAGCTCACCAGCGAACGGAGCCGAAGGAGGTGAAGCTTTCTTT.

About this clone: Distinct nucleotide sequences in the sample also encode this CDR3. The DNA of the CDR3 is TGTGCCAGCAGCGCTGACAGGACTAGCTACGAGCAGTACTTC. This encodes CASSADRTSYEQYF. This chain connects TRBV6-5 to TRBJ2-7, with a tentative D call TRBD2 (7 bases). Trimming removed 6 bases from V and 3 bases from J, with 15 bases in between. Germline CDR1 reads MNHEY; CDR2 reads SVGAGI. The CDR3 consists of 14 residues.

The chain links TRBV27 to TRBJ2-1, with D possibly TRBD2 on 5 matching bases. Per the germline V gene, CDR1 is MNHEY and CDR2 is SMNVEV (reference sequence). CDR3 size: 15 residues. V lost 5 bases and J lost 8, with 19 bases in between. CDR3 sequence (DNA): TGTGCCAGCAGTACCCCACGGAGGTCCGGGTATGAGCAGTTCTTC. Translation: CASSTPRRSGYEQFF.

This CDR3 is CASSFALGVSYNEQFF. The CDR3 region has the DNA TGTGCCAGCAGCTTCGCACTAGGCGTTTCCTACAATGAGCAGTTCTTC. V usage is TRBV7-8 and J usage is TRBJ2-1; D is possibly TRBD2 (5 bases). V was shortened by 3 bases and J by 1 base, with 13 bases between the two germline ends. This CDR3 contains 16 residues. Germline CDR1 SGHVS, CDR2 FQNEAQ.

This chain's CDR3 is CAISEYGGDSTDTQYF. The CDR3, as DNA: TGTGCCATCAGTGAGTATGGGGGAGATAGCACAGATACGCAGTATTTT. The chain recombines TRBV10-3 with TRBJ2-3; D possibly uses TRBD1 or TRBD2 (5 bases each). Germline-derived CDR1 and CDR2 are ENHRY and SYGVKD. With 1 base removed from V and 0 bases from J, the gap between germline ends came to 11 bases. The CDR3 is 16 residues long.

The rearrangement links TRBV3-1 (or the pseudogene TRBV3-2) to TRBJ2-5, with D perhaps TRBD1 (7 bases). This CDR3 region has 15 residues. The germline V gene encodes CDR1 LGHDT and CDR2 YNNKEL (reference sequence). Trimming shortened V by 4 bases and J by 2 bases, and 14 bases separated the two germline ends. CDR3 in DNA: TGTGCCAGCAGCCTCACCGGGGGACAGCAAGAGACCCAGTACTTC. As protein: CASSLTGGQQETQYF.

This clone was counted between two and nine times. This chain links TRBV19 with TRBJ1-5; no clear D gene. The CDR3 extends over 15 amino acids. The V gene lost 2 bases and the J gene lost 5 bases, with 13 bases spanning the gap. The germline V gene encodes CDR1 LNHDA and CDR2 SQIVND (reference sequence). CDR3 nucleotide sequence: TGTGCCAGTAGTATACGCGGGTTAAGCGATCAGCCCCAGCATTTT. Its translation: CASSIRGLSDQPQHF. Full variable domain (rest looked up from reference TRBV19 and TRBJ1-5): DGGITQSPKYLFRKEGQNVTLSCEQNLNHDAMYWYRQDPGQGLRLIYYSQIVNDFQKGDIAEGYSVSREKKESFPLTVTSAQKNPTAFYLCASSIRGLSDQPQHFGDGTRLSIL.

The V gene is TRBV28, the J gene TRBJ2-7; no reliable D call. Germline V gene data show CDR1 as MDHEN and CDR2 as SYDVKM. The CDR3 consists of 14 residues. V shed 8 bases and J shed 2 bases, with 16 bases lying between them. This CDR3 is CASLQKDGTYEQYF. The CDR3 nucleotides read TGTGCCAGCCTCCAAAAGGACGGCACCTACGAGCAGTACTTC.

The rearrangement uses TRBV6-6 and TRBJ2-2; TRBD2 matches at 7 bases. The CDR3 has 14 amino acids. In germline, CDR1 is MNHNY, CDR2 SVGAGI (reference sequence). V trimming: 2 bases; J trimming: 8 bases; junction bases outside the gene matches: 5. Written as DNA, the CDR3 is TGTGCCAGCAGTTACGGACTAGACGGGGGGGAGCTGTTTTTT. Translation: CASSYGLDGGELFF.

This rearrangement joins TRBV19 to TRBJ1-6; D might be TRBD1 (6 bases). The germline V gene encodes CDR1 LNHDA and CDR2 SQIVND (reference sequence). The CDR3 is 14 residues long. V was shortened by 5 bases and J by 8 bases, with 13 bases between the two germline ends. The CDR3 loop reads CASSQTGGDSPLHF. CDR3 in DNA: TGTGCCAGTAGTCAGACAGGCGGTGATTCACCCCTCCACTTT.

The chain joins TRBV6-5 to TRBJ1-2, with D possibly matching TRBD1 (5 bases). Germline assignment: CDR1 MNHEY and CDR2 SVGAGI. This CDR3 spans 16 amino acids. Trimming removed 4 bases at V and 4 bases at J, with 19 bases between. The CDR3 DNA reads TGTGCCAGCAGTTTCTCCGGGGCCCACACCCGCTATGGCTACACCTTC. This gives the protein CASSFSGAHTRYGYTF.

The CDR3 DNA reads TGTGCCAGCAGTTACTCAGCGGGGGATCTCTACGAGCAGTACTTC. It is translated as CASSYSAGDLYEQYF. The chain uses TRBV6-5 and TRBJ2-7; 8 nucleotides match TRBD2. Germline assignment: CDR1 MNHEY and CDR2 SVGAGI. The trim removed 0 bases at V and 3 bases at J, leaving 4 bases unmatched. The CDR3 spans 15 residues.

This clone was seen a few times. V and J are TRBV18 and TRBJ2-5, with D unresolved. The CDR3 contains 14 residues. V gave up 2 bases and J gave up 1 base, with 8 bases separating them. Germline assignment: CDR1 KGHSH and CDR2 LQKENI. The CDR3 reads CASSPGWGQETQYF. CDR3 sequence (DNA): TGTGCCAGCTCACCAGGATGGGGCCAAGAGACCCAGTACTTC.

The chain carries TRBV6-2 or TRBV6-3 and TRBJ1-4, with D perhaps matching TRBD1 (5 bases). This CDR3 spans 16 amino acids. Per germline, CDR1 MNHEY and CDR2 SVGEGT. Between the trimmed V and J ends, which lost 4 bases and 5 bases, there was a span of 17 bases. CDR3 protein: CASSLREPGGNEKLFF. Here the CDR3 DNA reads TGTGCCAGCAGTTTGCGAGAACCCGGGGGGAATGAAAAACTGTTTTTT.

The chain has TRBV6-1 and TRBJ2-7, with TRBD1 matching 9 bases. Trimming removed 3 bases from V and 10 bases from J; junction bases left unmatched: 13. The germline V gene has CDR1 MNHNS and CDR2 SASEGT. This CDR3 comprises 15 residues. The CDR3 bases are TGTGCCAGCAGTGAGGAGGACAGGGGTTCTTATGCCCAGTACTTC. Its protein is CASSEEDRGSYAQYF.

The chain uses TRBV21-1 and TRBJ2-2. TRBV21-1 is listed as a pseudogene. The CDR3 spans 13 residues. In DNA form, the CDR3 reads TGTGCCAGCAGCAAAAGTCTCTCCGGGGAGCTGTTTTTT. It is translated as CASSKSLSGELFF.

This clone has just one count. J is TRBJ2-1 and V is TRBV6-2 or TRBV6-3; 13 bases map to TRBD2. CDR3 size: 19 residues. Trimming at V came to 6 bases and at J to 4 bases, leaving 15 bases not matched to a gene. The germline V gene has CDR1 MNHEY and CDR2 SVGEGT. CDR3 loop: CASSPNPGTSGAGYNEQFF. In DNA, the CDR3 is TGTGCCAGCAGCCCTAACCCCGGGACTAGCGGGGCCGGTTACAATGAGCAGTTCTTC.

The chain has TRBV2 and TRBJ1-6; D gene uncertain. The V gene's germline CDR1 is SNHLY and CDR2 FYNNEI. The CDR3 runs 14 residues. V was trimmed by 4 bases and J by 7 bases, leaving 11 bases between them. In DNA form, the CDR3 reads TGTGCCAGCAGTGGGGAACAGTCGAATTCACCCCTCCACTTT. It yields the protein CASSGEQSNSPLHF. Filled out from reference TRBV2 and TRBJ1-6, the complete variable domain reads EPEVTQTPSHQVTQMGQEVILRCVPISNHLYFYWYRQILGQKVEFLVSFYNNEISEKSEIFDDQFSVERPDGSNFTLKIRSTKLEDSAMYFCASSGEQSNSPLHFGNGTRLTVT.

The chain joins TRBV7-9 to TRBJ1-2; 7 bases align to TRBD1. CDR1 is SEHNR and CDR2 is FQNEAQ in the germline V gene (reference sequence). This CDR3 comprises 13 residues. The J segment lost 7 bases and the V segment lost 5 bases, leaving 7 bases of the junction unmatched. The CDR3 sequence: CASSHQGGSGYTF. For the CDR3, the DNA is TGTGCCAGCAGCCACCAGGGGGGAAGTGGCTACACCTTC.